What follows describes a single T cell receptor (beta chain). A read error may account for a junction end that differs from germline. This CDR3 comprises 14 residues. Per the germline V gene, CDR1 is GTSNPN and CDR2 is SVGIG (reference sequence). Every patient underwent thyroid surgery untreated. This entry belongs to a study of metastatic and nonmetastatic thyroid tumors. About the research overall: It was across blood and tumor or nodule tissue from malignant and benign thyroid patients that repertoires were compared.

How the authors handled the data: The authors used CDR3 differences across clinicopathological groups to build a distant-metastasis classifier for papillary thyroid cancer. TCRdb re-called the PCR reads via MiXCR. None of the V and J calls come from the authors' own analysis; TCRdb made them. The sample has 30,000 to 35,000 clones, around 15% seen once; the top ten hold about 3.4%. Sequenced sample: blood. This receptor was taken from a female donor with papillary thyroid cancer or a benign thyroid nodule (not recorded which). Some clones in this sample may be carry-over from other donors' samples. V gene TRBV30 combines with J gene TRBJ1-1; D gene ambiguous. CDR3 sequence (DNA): TGTGCCTGGAGTGGGTCGGTCAGGAACACTGAATCTTTCTTT. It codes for CAWSGSVRNTESFF.